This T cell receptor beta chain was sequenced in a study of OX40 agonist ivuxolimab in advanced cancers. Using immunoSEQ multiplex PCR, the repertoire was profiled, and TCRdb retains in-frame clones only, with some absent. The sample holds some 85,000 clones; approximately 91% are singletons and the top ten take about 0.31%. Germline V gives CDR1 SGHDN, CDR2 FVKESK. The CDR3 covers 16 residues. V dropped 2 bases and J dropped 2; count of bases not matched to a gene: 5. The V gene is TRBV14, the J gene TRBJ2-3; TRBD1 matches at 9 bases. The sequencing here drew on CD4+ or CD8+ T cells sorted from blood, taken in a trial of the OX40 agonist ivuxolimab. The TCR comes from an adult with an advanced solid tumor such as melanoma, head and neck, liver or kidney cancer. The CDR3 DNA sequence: TGTGCCAGCAGCCAATTACAGGGGGCCCCCACAGATACGCAGTATTTT. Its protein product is CASSQLQGAPTDTQYF.